This T cell receptor (beta chain) was identified in a study of memory CD4+ T cells and cytomegalovirus serostatus. The sort gate was single viable CD3+CD4+CD8-CD45RO+ cells for memory CD4+ T cells. With respect to this clone: Its specificity is not known.

Sequenced by immunoSEQ multiplex PCR; TCRdb stores in-frame clones only, minus some. This sample has 61,000 or so clones, with roughly 80% found just once. The V gene lost 1 base and the J gene lost 2 bases, with 8 bases spanning the gap. CDR1 is MNHEY, CDR2 SMNVEV, per germline (reference sequence). The length of the CDR3 is 14 residues. Broader study findings: Median bootstrapped AUC for CMV status was just under 0.97 originally, just under 0.93 US-trained.

The receptor was derived from an adult in good health and CMV-seronegative. Some clones in this sample may be carry-over from other donors' samples. The sequenced sample was memory CD4+ T cells from blood. The chain employs TRBV27 and TRBJ1-2, with D hard to call. CDR3 protein: CASSLWAGNYGYTF. The DNA for the CDR3 is TGTGCCAGCAGTTTATGGGCAGGCAACTATGGCTACACCTTC.